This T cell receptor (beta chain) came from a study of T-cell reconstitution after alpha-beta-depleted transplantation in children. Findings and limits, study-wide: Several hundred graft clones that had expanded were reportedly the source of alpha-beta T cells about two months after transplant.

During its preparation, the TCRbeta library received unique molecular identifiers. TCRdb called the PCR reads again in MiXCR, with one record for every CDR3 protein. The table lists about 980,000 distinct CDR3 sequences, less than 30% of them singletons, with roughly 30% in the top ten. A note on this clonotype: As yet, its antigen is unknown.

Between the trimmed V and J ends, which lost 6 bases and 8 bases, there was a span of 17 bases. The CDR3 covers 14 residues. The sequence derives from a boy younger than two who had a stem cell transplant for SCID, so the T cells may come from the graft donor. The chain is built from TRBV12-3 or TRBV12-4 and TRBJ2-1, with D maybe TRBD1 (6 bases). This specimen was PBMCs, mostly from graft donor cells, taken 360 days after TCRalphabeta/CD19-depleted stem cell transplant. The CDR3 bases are TGTGCCAGCAGATGGACAGAAAAGGACTATGAGCAGTTCTTC. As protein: CASRWTEKDYEQFF.